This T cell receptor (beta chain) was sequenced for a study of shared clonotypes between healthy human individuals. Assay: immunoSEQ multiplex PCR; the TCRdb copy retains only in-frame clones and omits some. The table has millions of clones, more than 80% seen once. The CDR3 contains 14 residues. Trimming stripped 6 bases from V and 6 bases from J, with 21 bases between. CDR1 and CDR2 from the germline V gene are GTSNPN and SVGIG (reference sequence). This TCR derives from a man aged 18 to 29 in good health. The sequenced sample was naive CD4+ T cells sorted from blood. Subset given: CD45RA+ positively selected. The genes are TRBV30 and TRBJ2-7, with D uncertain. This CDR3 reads CACWTVLVGSEQYF. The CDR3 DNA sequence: TGTGCCTGCTGGACGGTCCTAGTGGGATCCGAGCAGTACTTC.